What follows is one T cell receptor (beta chain) and its context. The germline V and J ends were trimmed by 6 bases and 4 bases, with 21 bases remaining between them. The V gene's germline CDR1 is LNHDA and CDR2 SQIVND (reference sequence). The CDR3 spans 16 residues. The sample originates from a study of shared clonotypes between healthy human individuals. In the original analysis: Junction-only sequences without quality scores came from ImmunoSEQ, so filtering differed. Profiled with immunoSEQ multiplex PCR; TCRdb holds only in-frame clones, not every one. That table furnishes V, J and clone size, whereas the DNA furnished D and trimming. The profile shows some 1.5 million clones, approximately 98% of them singletons.

The V call is TRBV19, the J call TRBJ1-2, with D perhaps matching TRBD1 (5 bases). This clonotype was obtained from a man aged 30-40 years in good health. Sequencing was performed on naive CD4+ T cells sorted from blood. Subset specified: CD45RA+ positively selected. The CDR3 sequence is CASSPTGTGEIYGYTF. The CDR3 DNA is TGTGCCAGTAGCCCCACCGGGACGGGAGAAATCTATGGCTACACCTTC.